This T cell receptor (beta chain) was recovered during a study of shared clonotypes between healthy human individuals. In the original workflow: Sequence data from immunoSEQ were junction-only and lacked quality scores; consequently, filtering differed. TCRdb's copy holds only in-frame clones and misses some; the assay was immunoSEQ multiplex PCR. V and J calls and clone size are as listed in that table; D and trimming were resolved from the DNA. The data show about 2.4 million clones, roughly 93% seen once. This CDR3 region has 16 residues. V lost 1 base and J lost 7, with 15 bases in between. The germline V gene has CDR1 SGHRS and CDR2 YFSETQ.

This rearrangement joins TRBV5-1 to TRBJ1-6; possible D gene TRBD1, 5 bases. Source material: naive CD4+ T cells from PBMCs. Subset specified: CD45RA+ positively selected. This sequence was found in a man between 18 and 35 years old in good health. Some clones in this sample may be carry-over from other donors' samples. The CDR3 loop reads CASSLHRVRGNSPLHF. In DNA, the CDR3 is TGCGCCAGCAGCTTGCATCGTGTCCGGGGGAATTCACCCCTCCACTTT. The variable domain in full, with the rest retrieved from reference TRBV5-1 and TRBJ1-6, is KAGVTQTPRYLIKTRGQQVTLSCSPISGHRSVSWYQQTPGQGLQFLFEYFSETQRNKGNFPGRFSGRQFSNSRSEMNVSTLELGDSALYLCASSLHRVRGNSPLHFGNGTRLTVT.